This T cell receptor (beta chain) was identified during a study of blood T cell repertoires in COVID-19. Generated by immunoSEQ multiplex PCR, the TCRdb table keeps only in-frame clones and is missing some. The table records some 320,000 clones, roughly 86% of them present only once. Germline loops: CDR1 SGHVS, CDR2 FNYEAQ. The CDR3 runs 14 residues. Losses at the gene ends were 0 bases for V and 4 bases for J; bases not matched to a gene: 3. The specimen sequenced was peripheral blood. The gene calls are TRBV7-6 and TRBJ2-7; 7 nucleotides line up with TRBD2. This clonotype was obtained from a woman aged 30 to 39 with COVID-19, enrolled during active disease. This CDR3 reads CASSLAGGIYEQYF. The CDR3 DNA follows: TGTGCCAGCAGCTTAGCGGGGGGGATTTACGAGCAGTACTTC.